This TCR beta chain was profiled in a study of cytomegalovirus exposure and HLA in healthy donors. It was with 60 Vbeta and 13 Jbeta primers that the PCR ran. Produced via immunoSEQ multiplex PCR; TCRdb's table is partial and in-frame only. The data hold under 150,000 clones, with roughly four fifths observed a single time. Germline V gene lookup returns CDR1 SGHRS and CDR2 YFSETQ. Trimming took 0 bases from V and 7 from J, leaving 10 bases between them. The CDR3 spans 13 residues. This receptor was obtained from a woman aged 45-65 years in good health and CMV-seronegative. Sequenced sample: PBMCs. The chain recombines TRBV5-1 with TRBJ2-5, with D possibly TRBD1 on 5 matching bases. The CDR3 protein is CASSLEAGLTQYF. The CDR3 nucleotides read TGCGCCAGCAGCTTGGAGGCAGGGCTGACCCAGTACTTC.